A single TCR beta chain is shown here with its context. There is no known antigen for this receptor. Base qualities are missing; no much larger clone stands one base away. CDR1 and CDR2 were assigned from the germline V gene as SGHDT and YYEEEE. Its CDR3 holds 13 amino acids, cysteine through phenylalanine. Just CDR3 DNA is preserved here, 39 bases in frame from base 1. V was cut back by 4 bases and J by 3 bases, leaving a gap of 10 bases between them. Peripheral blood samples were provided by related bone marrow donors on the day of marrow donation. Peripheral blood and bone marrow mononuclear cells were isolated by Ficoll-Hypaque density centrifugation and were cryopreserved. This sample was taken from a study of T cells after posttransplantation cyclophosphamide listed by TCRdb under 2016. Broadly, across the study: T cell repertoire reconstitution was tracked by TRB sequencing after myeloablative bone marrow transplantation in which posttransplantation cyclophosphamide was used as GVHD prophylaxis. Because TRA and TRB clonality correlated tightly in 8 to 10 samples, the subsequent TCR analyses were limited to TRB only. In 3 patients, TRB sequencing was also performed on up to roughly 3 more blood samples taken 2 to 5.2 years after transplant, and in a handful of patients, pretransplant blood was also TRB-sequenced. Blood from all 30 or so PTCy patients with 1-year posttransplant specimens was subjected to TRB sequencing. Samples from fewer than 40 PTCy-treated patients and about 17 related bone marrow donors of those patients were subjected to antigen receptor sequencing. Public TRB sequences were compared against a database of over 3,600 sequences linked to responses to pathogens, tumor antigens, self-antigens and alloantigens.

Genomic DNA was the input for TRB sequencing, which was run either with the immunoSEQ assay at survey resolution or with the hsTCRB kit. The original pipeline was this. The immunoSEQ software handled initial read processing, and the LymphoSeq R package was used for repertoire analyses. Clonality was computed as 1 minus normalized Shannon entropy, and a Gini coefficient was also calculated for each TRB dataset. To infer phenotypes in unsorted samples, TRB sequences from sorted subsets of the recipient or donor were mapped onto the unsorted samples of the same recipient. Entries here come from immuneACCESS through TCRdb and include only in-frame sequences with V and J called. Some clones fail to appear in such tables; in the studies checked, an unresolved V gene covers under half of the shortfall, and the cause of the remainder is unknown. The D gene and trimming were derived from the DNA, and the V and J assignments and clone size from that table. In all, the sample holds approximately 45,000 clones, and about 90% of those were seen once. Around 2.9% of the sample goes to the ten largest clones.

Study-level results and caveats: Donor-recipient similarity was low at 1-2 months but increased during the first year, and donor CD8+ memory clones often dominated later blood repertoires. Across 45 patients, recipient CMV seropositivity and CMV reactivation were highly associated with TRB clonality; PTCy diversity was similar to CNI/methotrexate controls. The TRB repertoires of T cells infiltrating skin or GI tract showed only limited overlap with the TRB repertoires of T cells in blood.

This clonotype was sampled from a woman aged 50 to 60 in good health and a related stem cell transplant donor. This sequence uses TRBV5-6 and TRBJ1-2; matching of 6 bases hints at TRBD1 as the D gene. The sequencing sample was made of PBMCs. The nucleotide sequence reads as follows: TGTGCCAGCAGCCCCAGGGGAGACTATGGCTACACCTTC. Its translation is CASSPRGDYGYTF.